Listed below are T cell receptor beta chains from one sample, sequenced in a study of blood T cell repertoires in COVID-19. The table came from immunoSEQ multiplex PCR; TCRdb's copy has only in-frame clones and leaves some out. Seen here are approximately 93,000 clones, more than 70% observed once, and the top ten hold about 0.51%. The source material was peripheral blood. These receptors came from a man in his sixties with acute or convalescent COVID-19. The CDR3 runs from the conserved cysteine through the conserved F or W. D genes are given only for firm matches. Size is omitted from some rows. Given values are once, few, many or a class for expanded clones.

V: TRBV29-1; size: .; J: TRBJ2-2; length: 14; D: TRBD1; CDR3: CSVGSRGPTGELFF; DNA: TGCAGCGTTGGATCCAGGGGGCCCACCGGGGAGCTGTTTTTT
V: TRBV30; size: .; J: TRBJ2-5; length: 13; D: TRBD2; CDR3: CAWSGGGKETQYF; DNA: TGTGCCTGGAGTGGGGGAGGGAAGGAGACCCAGTACTTC
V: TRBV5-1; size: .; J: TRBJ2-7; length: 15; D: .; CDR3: CASSSLTSVSYEQYF; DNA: TGCGCCAGCAGCTCACTGACATCCGTATCCTACGAGCAGTACTTC
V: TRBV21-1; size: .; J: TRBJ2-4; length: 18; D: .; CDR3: CASSNQRNRGQAKNIQYF; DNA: TGTGCCAGCAGCAACCAACGGAACAGGGGACAAGCCAAAAACATTCAGTACTTC
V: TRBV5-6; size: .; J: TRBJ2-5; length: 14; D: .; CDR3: CASSLVRGQETQYF; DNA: TGTGCCAGCAGCTTGGTTAGGGGCCAAGAGACCCAGTACTTC
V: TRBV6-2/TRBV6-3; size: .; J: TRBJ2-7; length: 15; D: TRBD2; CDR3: CASSYDRTSKFEQYF; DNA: TGTGCCAGCAGTTACGATCGGACTAGCAAGTTCGAGCAGTACTTC
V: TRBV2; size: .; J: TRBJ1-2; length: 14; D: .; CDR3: CASRGDSLNYGYTF; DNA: TGTGCCAGCAGGGGGGACTCCTTGAACTATGGCTACACCTTC
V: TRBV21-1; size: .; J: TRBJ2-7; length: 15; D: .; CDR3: CASSTPSGSSYEQYF; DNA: TGTGCCAGCAGCACCCCTAGCGGGAGCTCCTACGAGCAGTACTTC
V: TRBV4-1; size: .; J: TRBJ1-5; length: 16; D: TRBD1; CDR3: CASSQNDRGTNQPQHF; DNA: TGCGCCAGCAGCCAGAACGACAGGGGGACAAATCAGCCCCAGCATTTT
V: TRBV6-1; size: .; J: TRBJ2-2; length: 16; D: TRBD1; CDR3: CASSERTGGFTGELFF; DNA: TGTGCCAGCAGTGAGAGGACAGGGGGGTTTACCGGGGAGCTGTTTTTT
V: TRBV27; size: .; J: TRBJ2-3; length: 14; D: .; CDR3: CASGGLGGTDTQYF; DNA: TGTGCCAGTGGCGGGTTGGGCGGCACAGATACGCAGTATTTT
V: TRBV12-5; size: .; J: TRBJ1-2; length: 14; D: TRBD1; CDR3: CASGLGGQGDGYTF; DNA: TGTGCTAGTGGTTTGGGGGGACAGGGGGATGGCTACACCTTC
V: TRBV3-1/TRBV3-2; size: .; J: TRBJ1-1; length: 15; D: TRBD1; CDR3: CASSPTGAKNTEAFF; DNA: TGTGCCAGCAGCCCAACAGGGGCGAAGAACACTGAAGCTTTCTTT
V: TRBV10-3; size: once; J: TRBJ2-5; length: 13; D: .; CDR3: CATREARGETQYF; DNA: TGTGCCACGCGAGAGGCCAGAGGGGAGACCCAGTACTTC
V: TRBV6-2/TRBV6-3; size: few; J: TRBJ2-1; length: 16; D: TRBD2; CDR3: CASSLDGWTSGNEQFF; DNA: TGTGCCAGCAGCCTCGACGGCTGGACTAGCGGTAATGAGCAGTTCTTC
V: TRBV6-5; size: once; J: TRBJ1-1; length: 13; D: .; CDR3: CASSTPAVPEAFF; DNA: TGTGCCAGCAGTACCCCGGCGGTCCCTGAAGCTTTCTTT
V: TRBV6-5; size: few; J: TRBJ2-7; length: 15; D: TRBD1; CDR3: CASSPDRGVRYEQYF; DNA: TGTGCCAGCAGTCCGGACAGGGGGGTCCGCTACGAGCAGTACTTC
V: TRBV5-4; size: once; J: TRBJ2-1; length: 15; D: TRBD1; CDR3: CASSSDRGRLDEQFF; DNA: TGTGCCAGCAGCTCCGACAGGGGGCGCCTTGATGAGCAGTTCTTC
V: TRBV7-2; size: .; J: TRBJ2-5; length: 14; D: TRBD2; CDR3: CASSGLAGKGTQYF; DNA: TGTGCCAGCAGTGGACTAGCGGGGAAGGGGACCCAGTACTTC
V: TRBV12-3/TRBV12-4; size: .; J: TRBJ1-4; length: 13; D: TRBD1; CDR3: CASSSGGGEKLFF; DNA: TGTGCCAGCAGTTCAGGGGGCGGTGAAAAACTGTTTTTT
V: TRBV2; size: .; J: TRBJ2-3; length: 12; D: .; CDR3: CASQGPRDTQYF; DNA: TGTGCCAGTCAGGGGCCCAGGGATACGCAGTATTTT
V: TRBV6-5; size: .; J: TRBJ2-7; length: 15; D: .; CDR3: CASSYRGLEFDEQYF; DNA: TGTGCCAGCAGTTACCGCGGCCTAGAATTTGACGAGCAGTACTTC
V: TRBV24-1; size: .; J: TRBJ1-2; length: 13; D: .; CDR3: CATSLAANYGYTF; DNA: TGTGCCACCAGTCTAGCAGCTAACTATGGCTACACCTTC
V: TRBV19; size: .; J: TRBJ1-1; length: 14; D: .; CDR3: CASSRGVMNTEAFF; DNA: TGTGCCAGCTCACGGGGGGTAATGAACACTGAAGCTTTCTTT
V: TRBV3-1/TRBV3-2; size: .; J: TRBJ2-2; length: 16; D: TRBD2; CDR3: CASSQDLAGLTGELFF; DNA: TGTGCCAGCAGCCAAGATTTAGCGGGATTGACCGGGGAGCTGTTTTTT
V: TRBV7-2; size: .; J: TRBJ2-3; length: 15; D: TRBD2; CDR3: CASRYTSGGADTQYF; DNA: TGTGCCAGCAGGTACACTAGCGGGGGTGCAGATACGCAGTATTTT
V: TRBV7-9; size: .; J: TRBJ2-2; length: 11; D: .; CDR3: CASGGAGELFF; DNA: TGTGCCAGCGGAGGCGCCGGGGAGCTGTTTTTT
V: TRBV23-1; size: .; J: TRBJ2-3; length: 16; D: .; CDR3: CASSQSDDRSTDTQYF; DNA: TGCGCCAGCAGTCAATCGGACGACAGAAGCACAGATACGCAGTATTTT
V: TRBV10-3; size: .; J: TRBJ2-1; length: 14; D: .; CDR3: CAISDPGGNDEQFF; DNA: TGTGCCATCAGTGACCCCGGGGGAAACGATGAGCAGTTCTTC
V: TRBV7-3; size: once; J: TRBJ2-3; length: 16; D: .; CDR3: CASSSFRRGSTDTQYF; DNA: TGTGCCAGCAGCTCCTTTCGCAGGGGAAGCACAGATACGCAGTATTTT
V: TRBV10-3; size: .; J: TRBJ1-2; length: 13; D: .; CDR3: CAISASPREGYTF; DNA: TGTGCCATCAGTGCCTCCCCGAGGGAGGGCTACACCTTC
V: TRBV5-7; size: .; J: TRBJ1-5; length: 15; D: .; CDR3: CASSIGQLDNQPQHF; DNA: TGTGCCAGCAGCATAGGACAGTTGGACAATCAGCCCCAGCATTTT
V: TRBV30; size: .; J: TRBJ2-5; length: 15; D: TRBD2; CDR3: CAWTRLAGGQETQYF; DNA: TGTGCCTGGACTAGACTAGCGGGAGGCCAAGAGACCCAGTACTTC
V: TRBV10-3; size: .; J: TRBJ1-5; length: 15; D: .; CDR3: CAIAQGADSNQPQHF; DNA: TGTGCCATCGCCCAAGGGGCGGATAGCAATCAGCCCCAGCATTTT
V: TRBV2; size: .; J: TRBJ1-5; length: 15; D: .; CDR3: CASSRWTDNNQPQHF; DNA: TGTGCCAGCAGTAGATGGACAGACAATAATCAGCCCCAGCATTTT
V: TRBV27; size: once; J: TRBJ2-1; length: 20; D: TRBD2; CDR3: CASSSTTSGGVMGSYNEQFF; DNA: TGTGCCAGCAGTTCAACGACTAGCGGGGGGGTTATGGGCTCCTACAATGAGCAGTTCTTC
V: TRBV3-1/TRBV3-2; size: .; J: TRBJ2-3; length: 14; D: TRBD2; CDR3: CASSPTSGGDTQYF; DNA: TGTGCCAGCAGCCCGACTAGCGGGGGAGATACGCAGTATTTT
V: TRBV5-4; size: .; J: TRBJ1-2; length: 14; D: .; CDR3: CASSLTGQNYGYTF; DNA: TGTGCCAGCAGCTTGACGGGTCAGAACTATGGCTACACCTTC
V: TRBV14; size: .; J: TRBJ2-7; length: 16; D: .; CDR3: CASSQDRGTGAYEQYF; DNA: TGTGCCAGCAGCCAAGATAGAGGGACGGGAGCCTACGAGCAGTACTTC
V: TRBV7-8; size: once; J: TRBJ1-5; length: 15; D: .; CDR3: CASSSRGPANQPQHF; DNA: TGTGCCAGCAGCTCCCGAGGGCCAGCTAATCAGCCCCAGCATTTT